Sequencing of this TCR beta chain was carried out in a study of T cell responses to AZD1222 COVID-19 vaccine. Clones were read by immunoSEQ multiplex PCR, and TCRdb kept only the in-frame ones, dropping some. The sample lists about 200,000 clones; 88% were seen once. Germline values: CDR1 SGHTA, CDR2 FQGNSA. This CDR3 spans 15 amino acids. V shed 4 bases, J shed 8 bases, and the junction held 10 bases outside the gene matches. The chain couples TRBV7-2 to TRBJ1-5, with 8 bases aligning to TRBD1. The sequencing used peripheral blood, collected on day 0 of AZD1222 vaccination. The TCR originated in an adult in good health. This CDR3 is CASSSRDRPLEPQHF. DNA for the CDR3: TGTGCCAGCAGCTCCCGGGACAGGCCACTGGAGCCCCAGCATTTT.